Following are 7 T cell receptor beta chains from one sample sequenced in a study of T-cell memory formation after mild COVID-19. TCRdb re-derived calls from the 5' RACE reads in MiXCR, one entry per CDR3 protein. This sample carries about 120,000 distinct CDR3 sequences, about a fifth of them seen once, and the ten largest clones take approximately 41%. What was sequenced was PBMCs or a T cell subset sorted from them (not recorded which). The receptors come from a young man who had mild COVID-19 (a few samples of this study predate the infection). Cell type and time point are not known.

V usage is TRBV15 and J usage is TRBJ2-5; possible D gene TRBD2, 7 bases. Germline assignment: CDR1 LNHNV and CDR2 YYDKDF (reference sequence). This CDR3 has 15 amino acids. Trimming left V 2 bases short and J 4 bases short, with 14 bases between. The CDR3 DNA sequence: TGTGCCACCAGCAGATCTCCTGCGGGGGCAGAGACCCAGTACTTC. This codes for CATSRSPAGAETQYF.

The chain combines TRBV12-3 or TRBV12-4 with TRBJ1-4; 10 bases map to TRBD1. This CDR3 has 17 residues. Trimming took 6 bases from V and 7 from J; bases not matched to a gene: 14. The DNA for the CDR3 is TGTGCCAGCAGCTCCGACAGGGGGCTCCGAGGGAGTGAAAAACTGTTTTTT. Translated, it gives CASSSDRGLRGSEKLFF.

The V gene is TRBV9, the J gene TRBJ1-5; D is undetermined. The germline CDR1 and CDR2 sequences are SGDLS and YYNGEE. Trimming left V 4 bases short and J 1 base short, with 9 bases between. The CDR3 is 14 residues long. CDR3 DNA: TGTGCCAGCAGCCTTGGGTCGAGCAATCAGCCCCAGCATTTT. Translated: CASSLGSSNQPQHF.

This clonotype was counted at least ten times. This chain joins TRBV6-2 or TRBV6-3 and TRBJ2-7; possibly TRBD1 for D (7 bases). The CDR3 is 13 amino acids. V gave up 6 bases and J gave up 5 bases, with 14 bases separating them. CDR1 is MNHEY and CDR2 is SVGEGT in the germline V gene. In nucleotides, the CDR3 is TGTGCCAGCAGAAAATCCAGGGGGGACGAGCAGTACGTC. This encodes CASRKSRGDEQYV.

There are a few counts of this clonotype. The chain joins TRBV9 to TRBJ2-1; D gene uncertain. This CDR3 comprises 14 residues. Trimming stripped 0 bases from V and 5 bases from J, with 9 bases between. CDR1 is SGDLS and CDR2 is YYNGEE in the germline V gene. The CDR3 spells CASSVELNNNEQFF. The CDR3 DNA is TGTGCCAGCAGCGTAGAACTGAACAACAATGAGCAGTTCTTC.

The genes are TRBV30 and TRBJ1-2; D gene ambiguous. Looked up from germline, CDR1 is GTSNPN and CDR2 is SVGIG (reference sequence). This CDR3 comprises 13 residues. Trimming stripped 4 bases from V and 6 bases from J, with 15 bases between. The CDR3 DNA is TGTGCCTGGACTGTAGCTCCAACTGATGGCTACACCTTC. It specifies CAWTVAPTDGYTF.

V is TRBV27 and J is TRBJ1-4; D gene ambiguous. Trimming stripped 3 bases from V and 9 bases from J, with 11 bases between. Germline assignment: CDR1 MNHEY and CDR2 SMNVEV (reference sequence). The CDR3 length is 13 residues. The CDR3, as DNA: TGTGCCAGCAGTTTTGTGGGGAGGCAAAAACTGTTTTTT. This sequence encodes CASSFVGRQKLFF.